This TCR beta chain was retrieved from a study of cytotoxic CD8 clonotypes in ibrutinib-treated CLL listed by TCRdb under 2021. Study-wide context: The cohort had over ten relapsed/refractory and under 16 treatment-naive patients; fewer than 18 were IGHV unmutated. Partial responses were observed in roughly 24 patients and complete responses in 2; after a median follow-up of around 64 months, remission was maintained in some 14 patients and progression was observed in roughly twelve. Samples at response were collected after a median of about 12 months of treatment, with a range of about 6 to 40 months. On average, each sample had some 260,000 productive templates and approximately 89,000 productive rearrangements. Of the roughly 90 people in the trial, around 25 had longitudinal samples available. Cryopreserved peripheral blood mononuclear cells were collected at three points: before therapy, at response, and at either sustained remission or disease progression. Every remission and progressive disease sample was obtained while ibrutinib was still being received by the patients. The research as a whole found: Baseline clonality exceeded that of age-matched healthy donors and correlated strongly with circulating CD8+ T-cell counts. An increase in clonality was observed at ibrutinib response, with clonality remaining stable during sustained remission and falling back toward baseline at progression. Sustained-remission and progressing patients did not have matched sampling times, and lymph node repertoires were not examined. Public clonotypes were rare and either shrank or stayed stable during treatment, and the rise in clonality at ibrutinib response reflected expansion of private clonotypes.

The sample's time point label, in plain terms: progressive disease on ibrutinib. For TCR beta library preparation, roughly 1.8 micrograms of genomic DNA was extracted from cryopreserved PBMCs. Longitudinal blood samples from CLL patients on ibrutinib monotherapy underwent high-throughput TCR beta sequencing. The patients were enrolled in a single-center, open-label phase 2 trial of ibrutinib monotherapy. Remarks on this clone: It has no known antigen specificity. No base quality values were provided; no much bigger clone lies one nucleotide off.

V lost 6 bases and J lost 2 bases, and the count of bases not matched to a germline gene is 6. CDR1 MNHGY and CDR2 SAAAGT were looked up in the germline V gene. Including the terminal cysteine and phenylalanine, the CDR3 comprises 14 residues. Of all the DNA, just the CDR3 is kept, 42 bases in frame from base 1. On a MiSeq, deep resolution sequencing aimed for a depth between 1 in 1 million and 1 in 200,000 T cells, with each clonotype covered approximately 10x on average. The immunoSEQ hsTCRB Kit was used to generate TCR beta libraries. The source study handled its data this way. Data were analyzed with ImmunoSEQ Data Assistant and ImmunoSEQ Analyzer, with V, D and J genes assigned per IMGT definitions. Clonality, with values ranging from 0 to 1, was calculated as one minus the normalized Shannon entropy of productive rearrangement frequencies. Only overrepresented clonotypes making up at least 0.05% of each patient's repertoire were included in the public clonotype analysis. Some 14 age-matched healthy donor repertoires from immuneACCESS served as clonality controls. TCRdb took this table from immuneACCESS and kept in-frame rearrangements with V and J called. Such tables lack part of the clones; where checked against another copy, unresolved V genes explain under half of the gap, and the rest is unexplained. Clone size and the V and J calls come from that table; the DNA yielded D and trimming. The sample table holds approximately 150,000 clones, of which more than 70% were seen once. The ten largest clones represent around 3% of the sample.

The receptor was isolated from a human donor with chronic lymphocytic leukemia. The V gene is TRBV6-8 and the J gene is TRBJ1-2, and TRBD1 matches 7 of the central bases. The sample in question was PBMCs, obtained at disease progression, from a patient treated with ibrutinib. The sequenced DNA: TGTGCCAGCAGACGCCGGACAGGAAACTATGGCTACACCTTC. Its coded protein is CASRRRTGNYGYTF.